The rows below give T cell receptor beta chains drawn from one sample of a study of T cell responses to AZD1222 COVID-19 vaccine. Here immunoSEQ multiplex PCR was the method, and the copy in TCRdb shows in-frame clones only, minus some. In the table there are around 140,000 clones, about 90% of which are singletons. The sample here was peripheral blood, taken 28 days after the second AZD1222 dose. All receptors come from an adult who received the AZD1222 COVID-19 vaccine. CDR3s include the opening cysteine and the closing phenylalanine or tryptophan. The D gene is left open where the match is weak. Size is stated for part of the rows, as once, few or many counts, or as a class when the clone is expanded.

CDR3aa | CDR3nt | d_gene | abundance | j_gene | v_gene
CASSPNRGDSYNEQFF | TGTGCCAGCAGCCCGAACAGGGGGGACTCCTACAATGAGCAGTTCTTC | TRBD1 | NA | TRBJ2-1 | TRBV6-4
CASSLVRKTTDTQYF | TGTGCCAGCAGCTTAGTGAGGAAAACCACAGATACGCAGTATTTT | NA | NA | TRBJ2-3 | TRBV7-2
CASSQRGASDEKLFF | TGTGCCAGCAGCCAAAGAGGTGCCTCCGATGAAAAACTGTTTTTT | NA | NA | TRBJ1-4 | TRBV4-2
CASSRGRHNEQFF | TGTGCCAGCAGCCGCGGACGTCACAATGAGCAGTTCTTC | NA | NA | TRBJ2-1 | TRBV7-2
CASSQDLGNQPQHF | TGTGCCAGCAGCCAAGACCTAGGCAATCAGCCCCAGCATTTT | NA | NA | TRBJ1-5 | TRBV3-1/TRBV3-2
CASSYGAGTGGSPLHF | TGTGCCAGCAGTTATGGGGCCGGGACAGGGGGGTCACCCCTCCACTTT | TRBD1 | NA | TRBJ1-6 | TRBV6-6
CAWSPAYEKLFF | TGTGCCTGGAGTCCAGCCTATGAAAAACTGTTTTTT | NA | NA | TRBJ1-4 | TRBV30
CSASGQETQYF | TGCAGTGCTAGCGGCCAAGAGACCCAGTACTTC | NA | NA | TRBJ2-5 | TRBV20-1
CASSSQPAPGEAFF | TGTGCCAGCAGCTCACAACCAGCCCCTGGAGAAGCTTTCTTT | NA | NA | TRBJ1-1 | TRBV7-2
CASGLVAQGLLGNTIYF | TGTGCTAGTGGTTTGGTAGCGCAGGGTTTATTGGGAAACACCATATATTTT | NA | NA | TRBJ1-3 | TRBV12-5
CASSEASYGYTF | TGTGCCAGCAGTGAAGCCTCTTATGGCTACACCTTC | NA | once | TRBJ1-2 | TRBV25-1
CASSPGTSGRAGELFF | TGTGCCAGCAGCCCCGGGACTAGCGGGAGGGCGGGGGAGCTGTTTTTT | TRBD2 | NA | TRBJ2-2 | TRBV7-3
CAWSQQGNQPQHF | TGTGCCTGGAGTCAACAGGGCAATCAGCCCCAGCATTTT | NA | NA | TRBJ1-5 | TRBV30
CASSDEVADYNEQFF | TGTGCCAGCAGTGACGAAGTAGCGGACTACAATGAGCAGTTCTTC | NA | once | TRBJ2-1 | TRBV6-4
CASASGLSYNEQFF | TGTGCCAGCGCCTCGGGCCTCTCCTACAATGAGCAGTTCTTC | NA | NA | TRBJ2-1 | TRBV7-2
CASGGDTGELFF | TGTGCCAGCGGGGGGGACACCGGGGAGCTGTTTTTT | TRBD2 | few | TRBJ2-2 | TRBV10-3
CASSSDRVTAEAFF | TGTGCCAGCAGCTCTGACAGGGTAACTGCTGAAGCTTTCTTT | TRBD1 | NA | TRBJ1-1 | TRBV6-2/TRBV6-3
CASSKDSRPQETQYF | TGTGCCAGCAGCAAAGATTCCAGGCCCCAAGAGACCCAGTACTTC | NA | NA | TRBJ2-5 | TRBV21-1
CASSEQRPNEQFF | TGTGCCAGCAGTGAACAGCGGCCCAATGAGCAGTTCTTC | NA | NA | TRBJ2-1 | TRBV25-1
CASSPDRDYQPQHF | TGTGCCAGCAGCCCCGACAGGGACTATCAGCCCCAGCATTTT | TRBD1 | NA | TRBJ1-5 | TRBV3-1/TRBV3-2
CASSERGGMDGYTF | TGTGCCAGCAGTGAAAGGGGGGGAATGGATGGCTACACCTTC | NA | NA | TRBJ1-2 | TRBV2
CASSPSSYEQYF | TGTGCCAGCAGCCCCAGTTCCTACGAGCAGTACTTC | NA | NA | TRBJ2-7 | TRBV11-3
CASTEDYSGNTIYF | TGTGCCAGCACTGAGGATTATTCCGGAAACACCATATATTTT | NA | once | TRBJ1-3 | TRBV9
CASSLDKGYGGYTF | TGTGCCAGCAGCTTAGACAAGGGCTACGGCGGCTACACCTTC | NA | NA | TRBJ1-2 | TRBV7-9
CASSLPASANTGELFF | TGCGCCAGCAGCTTGCCAGCGTCTGCGAACACCGGGGAGCTGTTTTTT | NA | NA | TRBJ2-2 | TRBV5-1
CASSAFLASTDTQYF | TGTGCCAGCAGTGCATTTCTAGCTAGCACAGATACGCAGTATTTT | NA | NA | TRBJ2-3 | TRBV2
CSVEFGGRGHYGYTF | TGCAGCGTTGAATTTGGGGGGCGCGGCCACTATGGCTACACCTTC | NA | NA | TRBJ1-2 | TRBV29-1
CASSQDFGGQNTGELFF | TGCGCCAGCAGCCAAGACTTCGGGGGCCAGAACACCGGGGAGCTGTTTTTT | NA | NA | TRBJ2-2 | TRBV4-3
CASSSPRGNEQFF | TGTGCCAGCAGCTCACCCCGGGGGAATGAGCAGTTCTTC | NA | NA | TRBJ2-1 | TRBV3-1/TRBV3-2
CASSQRPTANYGYTF | TGTGCCAGCAGCCAAAGACCCACCGCAAACTATGGCTACACCTTC | NA | NA | TRBJ1-2 | TRBV14
CASSQVPSGSYEQYF | TGTGCCAGCAGCCAAGTGCCTAGCGGGAGCTACGAGCAGTACTTC | TRBD2 | NA | TRBJ2-7 | TRBV4-2
CASSDGGTYEKLFF | TGTGCCAGCAGCGACGGGGGCACTTATGAAAAACTGTTTTTT | NA | NA | TRBJ1-4 | TRBV6-6
CAINQYGADQPQHF | TGTGCCATTAACCAGTATGGGGCTGATCAGCCCCAGCATTTT | NA | NA | TRBJ1-5 | TRBV6-6